These 2 T cell receptor beta chains originate from one sample sequenced in a study of T cells after yellow fever vaccination. TCRdb independently ran MiXCR on the 5' RACE reads; one entry per CDR3 protein. The sample consists of a few hundred thousand distinct CDR3 sequences, approximately 10% of them appearing once. The material was PBMCs, obtained on the day of the first yellow fever vaccination. These receptors were taken from a man between 18 and 29 years old who received the YFV17D yellow fever vaccine.

V and J are TRBV4-1 and TRBJ2-1; a weak D match, TRBD2 (5 bases). This CDR3 is 18 amino acids long. V shed 1 base and J shed 2 bases, with 18 bases lying between them. Germline V gives CDR1 MGHRA, CDR2 YSYEKL. CDR3 bases: TGCGCCAGCAGCCAAGCGGTCGGGGTAAACTCGCCCTACAATGAGCAGTTCTTC. It translates to CASSQAVGVNSPYNEQFF.

The chain recombines TRBV5-5 with TRBJ2-6; D not resolved. The CDR3 is made up of 14 amino acids. V shed 4 bases and J shed 2 bases, with 7 bases lying between them. The germline V gene encodes CDR1 SGHKS and CDR2 YYEKEE (reference sequence). CDR3 sequence (DNA): TGTGCCAGCAGCCGTTTAACTGGGGCCAACGTCCTGACTTTC. Its translation is CASSRLTGANVLTF.